This section outlines one T cell receptor beta chain sequence together with its context. Its binding antigen is unknown. The sample comes from a study of monozygotic twins with inflammatory bowel disease (dated by TCRdb to between 2018 and 2021). Turning to the overall study: The complete study included 28 monozygotic twin pairs: 19 IBD-discordant Danish pairs and nine German pairs, of which four were IBD-concordant and five were IBD-discordant. Each individual had, on average, about 151 000 unique TCRalpha sequences and 181 000 unique TCRbeta sequences available for analysis. The search for disease-associated traits relied mainly on comparing IBD patients with their genetically identical healthy co-twins within discordant pairs.

Receptors were amplified or captured by 5' RACE. Preparation of each TCR library used approximately 4,000 ng of total RNA. For each sample, cDNA synthesis was carried out in eight separate reactions using SMARTScribe reverse transcriptase. During cDNA synthesis, template switching was used to introduce unique molecular identifiers that contained a 6-nucleotide sample barcode. TCRalpha and TCRbeta cDNA was amplified by two nested PCRs of 16 and 9 cycles, with bead purification after each PCR. Before amplification, cDNA was treated with uracil DNA-glycosylase and purified using the QIAquick PCR purification kit. The second PCR was the step at which Illumina TruSeq-compatible adapters and sample-specific barcodes were added. Library quality and concentration were checked on TapeStation and Qubit, and libraries were pooled at about 5 ng each. Sequencing of the pooled libraries was done on an Illumina HiSeq2500 single-index Rapid Run using custom sequencing primers and 2 x 100 bp reads. As for how the authors treated the data: UMI-based consensus assembly with MiGEC version 1.2.6 was used to correct PCR and sequencing errors. MiXCR version 2.1.1 was used for V(D)J alignment, clonotype assembly and CDR3 extraction. Normalisation of gene usage, clonotype sharing and MAIT/NKT TCR abundance was achieved by analysing the top 1000, 10 000 and 20 000 clonotypes per sample. After downsampling to 27 000 UMIs, diversity was calculated as the inverse Simpson index using the vegan R package. Statistical testing used paired Mann-Whitney U tests on the discordant twin pairs and applied Benjamini-Hochberg correction for multiple testing. The reads, reprocessed by TCRdb, yield one row per CDR3 protein sequence and no DNA. What appears here as the V and J calls and clone size reflects TCRdb's work, not the paper's. This sample's listing comprises approximately 150,000 distinct CDR3 sequences. Together, the top ten hold around 7% of the sample.

From each donor, a roughly 2.7 ml peripheral blood sample was drawn into PAXgene tubes and stored at -80 degrees C. Total RNA was isolated from whole blood with the PAXgene blood miRNA kit on an automated QIAcube, without T cell sorting. Peripheral blood from monozygotic twin pairs who were concordant or discordant for inflammatory bowel disease underwent deep TCRalpha and TCRbeta repertoire profiling using unique molecular barcoding. Smoking habits were recorded for all twin pairs, with individuals classified as current, former or never smokers. Overall results and qualifications from the work: No single strong signal or clonotype linked to IBD turned up in the results, so the idea that one exists was not supported. Measured by the inverse Simpson index, TCRbeta repertoire diversity was lower in IBD patients than in their healthy co-twins. Because patients were on differing immunosuppressive treatments, the repertoires may have picked up extra background noise and inter-individual variability. The analysis was unable to tell apart different T cell subtypes. Repertoire similarity did not differ between concordant and discordant twins, which could be due to limited statistical power. Fewer clonotypes were shared with other individuals by IBD patients than by healthy twins, most markedly in patients showing signs of disease activity.

In the germline V gene, CDR1 corresponds to SGHRS and CDR2 to YFSETQ. From the cysteine up to the phenylalanine, the CDR3 has a length of 14 residues. The DNA is unrecorded. The clonotype was recovered from a human donor with ulcerative colitis or Crohn's disease, or a healthy co-twin of an affected twin (not recorded which). Sequenced sample: blood. The chain uses TRBV5-1 and TRBJ2-1; the TRBD2 assignment by TCRdb is unverifiable without DNA. The CDR3 region has the sequence CASRGGGPHNEQFF. With the rest looked up from the reference TRBV5-1 and TRBJ2-1 genes rather than sequenced, the full variable domain is KAGVTQTPRYLIKTRGQQVTLSCSPISGHRSVSWYQQTPGQGLQFLFEYFSETQRNKGNFPGRFSGRQFSNSRSEMNVSTLELGDSALYLCASRGGGPHNEQFFGPGTRLTVL.